Following are 14 T cell receptor beta chains from one sample sequenced in a study of molecular identifiers for immune sequencing clone quantification. TCRdb re-called the PCR reads with MiXCR, one entry per CDR3 protein. This repertoire shows about 10,000 distinct CDR3 sequences, 15% to 20% found once; its top ten account for roughly 2%. Sequenced input: naive CD8+ T cells from blood, with Jurkat cell RNA spiked in. Subset defined: FACS-sorted CD8+CD4-CCR7+CD45RA+ naive T cells. The receptors here all came from a human donor in good health. Some libraries in this study had Jurkat cell RNA spiked in.

This clonotype is medium-sized (0.01 to 0.1%) within its sample. This chain joins TRBV6-2 or TRBV6-3 and TRBJ2-1; D unclear. CDR3 length: 11 amino acids. V was pared by 2 bases and J by 9 bases, with 5 bases between. The germline V gene has CDR1 MNHEY and CDR2 SVGEGT. The CDR3 is CASSYPGEQFF. In DNA, the CDR3 is TGTGCCAGCAGTTACCCTGGTGAGCAGTTCTTC.

Ten or more counts support this clonotype. The chain carries TRBV19 and TRBJ2-1; tentatively, D is TRBD2 (5 bases). V dropped 6 bases and J dropped 5 bases, with 17 bases sitting between them. CDR3 length: 15 residues. Germline values: CDR1 LNHDA, CDR2 SQIVND (reference sequence). The CDR3 nucleotides are TGTGCCAGTAGACTGTCTAGCTATGGGAACAATGAGCAGTTCTTC. This gives the protein CASRLSSYGNNEQFF.

This clonotype is deemed medium-sized. The chain combines TRBV10-3 with TRBJ2-7; D gene unclear. The CDR3 length is 11 residues. Germline CDR1 is ENHRY and CDR2 is SYGVKD. V lost 6 bases to trimming and J lost 7 bases, with 10 bases between them. In DNA, the CDR3 is TGTGCCATCAGCGAGCTTGGGGAGCAGTACTTC. It specifies CAISELGEQYF.

This clonotype is labeled as medium-sized. The chain links TRBV11-2 to TRBJ2-1; D is ambiguous. The V and J ends lost 1 base and 6 bases respectively, with 1 base between them. The CDR3 is made up of 11 amino acids. Germline-derived CDR1 and CDR2 are SGHAT and FQNNGV. This CDR3 is CASSLGNEQFF. The CDR3 DNA reads TGTGCCAGCAGCTTAGGCAATGAGCAGTTCTTC.

This clonotype is medium-sized (0.01 to 0.1%). The chain has TRBV7-9 and TRBJ1-1; D gene uncertain. The V gene's germline CDR1 is SEHNR and CDR2 FQNEAQ (reference sequence). V shed 3 bases and J shed 5 bases, with 7 bases lying between them. The CDR3 runs 12 residues. The CDR3 loop reads CASSFGTTEAFF. The CDR3 nucleotides read TGTGCCAGCAGCTTCGGAACTACTGAAGCTTTCTTT.

Notes on this clonotype: This may be a read error: a much more frequent sequence differs by one nucleotide. This chain links TRBV6-6 with TRBJ1-4; D is undetermined. Germline V gene data show CDR1 as MNHNY and CDR2 as SVGAGI (reference sequence). The CDR3 is made up of 14 amino acids. The CDR3 DNA follows: TGTGCCTGCAGGACTTTGGGTCCTAATGAAAAACTGTTTTTT. Translated, it gives CACRTLGPNEKLFF.

This clonotype has a handful of counts. The chain recombines TRBV6-8 with TRBJ1-2; D ambiguous. V was pared by 5 bases and J by 6 bases, with 4 bases between. The CDR3 runs 10 residues. CDR1 and CDR2 (germline): MNHGY, SAAAGT. The CDR3 loop is CASSPDGYTF. The CDR3 nucleotides are TGTGCCAGCAGTCCAGATGGCTACACCTTC.

This clonotype is labeled medium-sized. The rearrangement uses TRBV20-1 and TRBJ2-1; 16 bases fit TRBD2. The V and J ends lost 0 bases and 4 bases, in that order; junction bases with no gene match: 9. The CDR3 has 19 residues. Germline V gene lookup returns CDR1 DFQATT and CDR2 SNEGSKA (reference sequence). This CDR3 reads CSAREVGTSGRAGYNEQFF. Here the CDR3 DNA reads TGCAGTGCTAGAGAGGTGGGGACTAGCGGGAGGGCCGGATACAATGAGCAGTTCTTC.

By proportion, this clonotype is medium-sized. The chain employs TRBV4-1 and TRBJ2-7; 12 nucleotides agree with TRBD2. The CDR3 loop spans 15 amino acids. In germline, CDR1 is MGHRA, CDR2 YSYEKL. V lost 3 bases to trimming and J lost 7 bases; unmatched junction nucleotides: 7. The CDR3 spells CASSHLAGGPYEQYF. CDR3 bases: TGCGCCAGCAGCCATCTAGCGGGAGGGCCGTATGAGCAGTACTTC.

Details on this clonotype: This may come from a read error, since a much larger clone is one base off. This CDR3 reads CASSLLGTGHENTIYF. The CDR3 coding sequence is TGTGCCAGCAGTCTGCTTGGGACAGGGCATGAAAACACCATATATTTT. The chain carries TRBV7-6 and TRBJ1-3; TRBD1 agrees at 9 bases. The CDR3 is 16 residues long. Germline V CDR1 and CDR2: SGHVS, FNYEAQ. The V gene end was trimmed by 6 bases and the J gene end by 6 bases; junction bases not matched to a gene: 12.

This clonotype was counted at least ten times. V gene TRBV7-9 combines with J gene TRBJ1-2; no firm D call. The CDR3 extends over 12 amino acids. Trimming pared 1 base from V and 4 bases from J, leaving 4 bases between. Germline V CDR1 and CDR2: SEHNR, FQNEAQ (reference sequence). DNA for the CDR3: TGTGCCAGCAGCTTAGGAAGCTATGGCTACACCTTC. It is translated as CASSLGSYGYTF.

The sample holds many counts of this clonotype. This chain connects TRBV5-4 to TRBJ2-5; 9 bases map to TRBD2. The CDR3 spans 15 residues. V shed 3 bases, J shed 4 bases, and the junction held 7 bases outside the gene matches. Germline lookup yields CDR1 SGHNT and CDR2 YYREEE (reference sequence). The CDR3 protein is CASSYIGLARETQYF. The CDR3 nucleotides are TGTGCCAGCAGCTACATTGGACTAGCGAGAGAGACCCAGTACTTC.

This clonotype was seen ten or more times. This rearrangement joins TRBV30 to TRBJ2-7; D is possibly TRBD2 (6 bases). V lost 7 bases to trimming and J lost 0 bases, with 19 bases between them. Germline CDR1 reads GTSNPN; CDR2 reads SVGIG (reference sequence). This CDR3 is built from 15 residues. The CDR3 DNA reads as TGTGCCTTGGACCTCGTTAGTAGCGGCTCCTACGAGCAGTACTTC. It encodes CALDLVSSGSYEQYF.

This clonotype is categorized as medium-sized. The chain is built from TRBV10-3 and TRBJ1-1; D remains ambiguous. The germline V gene has CDR1 ENHRY and CDR2 SYGVKD. The germline V and J ends were trimmed by 10 bases and 2 bases, with 14 bases remaining between them. This CDR3 contains 13 residues. CDR3 coding DNA: TGTGCCAACACCCGGTCGGACAACACTGAAGCTTTCTTT. Residues: CANTRSDNTEAFF.